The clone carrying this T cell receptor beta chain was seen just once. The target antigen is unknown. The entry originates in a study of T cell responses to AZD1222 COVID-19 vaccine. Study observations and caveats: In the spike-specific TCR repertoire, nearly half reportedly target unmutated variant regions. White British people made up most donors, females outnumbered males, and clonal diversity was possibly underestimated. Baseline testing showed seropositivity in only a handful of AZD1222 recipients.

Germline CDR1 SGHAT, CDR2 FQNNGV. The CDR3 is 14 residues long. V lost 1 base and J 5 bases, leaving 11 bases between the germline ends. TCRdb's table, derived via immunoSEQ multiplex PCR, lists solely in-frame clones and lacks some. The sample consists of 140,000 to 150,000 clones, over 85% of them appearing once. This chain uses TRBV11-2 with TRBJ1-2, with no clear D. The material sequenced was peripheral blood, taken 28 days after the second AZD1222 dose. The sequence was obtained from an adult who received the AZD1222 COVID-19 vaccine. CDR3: CASSLGAREYGYTF. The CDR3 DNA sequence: TGTGCCAGCAGCTTAGGAGCCCGGGAGTATGGCTACACCTTC.